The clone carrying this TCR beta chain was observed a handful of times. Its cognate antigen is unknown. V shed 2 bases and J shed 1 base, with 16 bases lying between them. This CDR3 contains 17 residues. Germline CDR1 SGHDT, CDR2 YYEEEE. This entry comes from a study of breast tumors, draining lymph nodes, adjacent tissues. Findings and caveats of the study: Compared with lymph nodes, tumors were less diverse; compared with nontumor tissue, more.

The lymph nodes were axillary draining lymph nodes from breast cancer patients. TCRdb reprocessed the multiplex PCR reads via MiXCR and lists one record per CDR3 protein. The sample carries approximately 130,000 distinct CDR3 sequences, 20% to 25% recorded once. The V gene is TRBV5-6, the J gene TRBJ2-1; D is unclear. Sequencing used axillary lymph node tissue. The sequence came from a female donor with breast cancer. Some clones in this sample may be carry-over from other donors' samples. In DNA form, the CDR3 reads TGTGCCAGCAGCTTTGGTGCGTGGGATTCTTCCTACAATGAGCAGTTCTTC. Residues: CASSFGAWDSSYNEQFF.